The source of this T cell receptor (beta chain) is a study of blood T cells in healthy people across ages. General study results and limits: TCR beta diversity, measured per million T cells, fell in a roughly linear way with age.

Alongside a J-beta primer mix, a sample-barcoded 5' primer served in a second PCR lasting about 7 to 11 cycles. TCRdb reprocessed the 5' RACE reads via MiXCR and lists one record per CDR3 protein. The sample lists some 1 million distinct CDR3 sequences, under 55% occurring once. V lost 1 base and J 7 bases, leaving 22 bases between the germline ends. From germline, CDR1 is MGHDK and CDR2 SYGVNS. The CDR3 is 18 residues long. Regarding this clonotype: Its antigen is still unknown.

This clonotype was sampled from an older woman in good health. The rearrangement links TRBV25-1 to TRBJ1-4, with D perhaps TRBD1 (5 bases). Sequencing was carried out using blood. The CDR3 coding sequence is TGTGCCAGCAGTGAATTTCCGGGGGAGGGAGCAAGTGTTGAAAAACTGTTTTTT. Translation gives CASSEFPGEGASVEKLFF.